This entry is about one TCR beta chain. This clonotype was counted at least ten times. Which antigen it targets is not known. There are no base qualities to consult, and no much larger clone falls within one base. The sample belongs to a study of identical twins (TCRdb year 2016). For the wider study: To test whether fetal clonotypes persist, this study deep-sequenced TCR alpha and beta repertoires from monozygotic twins, from unrelated adults of various ages, and from cord blood. To rule out contamination, replicate twin experiments were performed at different times with different library preparation protocols. Study-wide findings and limitations: Compared with coincidental sharing between unrelated individuals, an excess of low generation-probability sequences was observed among out-of-frame TCR alpha sequences shared between twins. A weaker excess of twin sharing was found in beta out-of-frame sequences because the signal-to-noise ratio was lowered by fewer shared sequences. Abundant cord blood beta clonotypes had fewer insertions, young adult naive repertoires showed a similar but weaker trend, and memory repertoires showed no such trend. In monozygotic twins, recombination models systematically underestimated out-of-frame TCR alpha sharing, but the models matched the sharing seen between unrelated individuals. Conclusions relied on cross-sectional statistical analysis, since the same donors could not be followed over many years. Invariant T cells such as MAIT and iNKT could partly confound zero-insertion analyses, although diverse VJ usage argued against such confounding for most clonotypes.

Only healthy Caucasian donors were included. The researchers also sequenced three unrelated adults who were not twins: a male aged 18 to 30, a male aged 50 to 60, and a female aged 50 to 60. Using Miltenyi CD45RO+ enrichment and human naive T-cell isolation kits, memory (CD45RO+) and naive T cells were isolated from PBMC. Receptor libraries were prepared by 5' RACE. Sequencing instrument: Illumina HiSeq 2000. Template switching added a universal primer binding site, and the final cDNA carried a unique molecular identifier that allowed TCR cDNA molecules to be counted accurately. Specific primers in the conserved constant-segment region were used to synthesize first-strand cDNA for TCR alpha and beta chains. To control for contamination, each cDNA library was double barcoded with a SMART-Mk sample barcode plus Illumina barcodes. TruSeq adapter sequences and Illumina sample barcodes were added in two successive PCR steps. Sequencing of the TCR alpha and beta cDNA libraries was done on the Illumina HiSeq platform using custom primers. In the original analysis: Raw reads were processed with MiGEC to extract unique molecular identifiers, and MiXCR was used to determine CDR3 positions. Recombination models were inferred per individual with the repgenHMM and IGoR tools using an EM algorithm. Shared clonotype analysis was performed with the tcR package in R, normalizing sharing by the product of cloneset sizes. To study raw recombination free of thymic and clonal selection effects, out-of-frame nonproductive sequences were analyzed. The public reads were reprocessed in TCRdb via fastp at Q25 and MiXCR, keeping in-frame beta chains. Rows with a matching CDR3 protein are joined into one entry that keeps the most common DNA and genes. These V and J calls are TCRdb output, not the study's own analysis. The sample profile shows some 710,000 distinct CDR3 sequences; around 6.1% of them were found once. The ten largest clones take up approximately 2% of the sample.

From the cysteine through the phenylalanine, the CDR3 covers 15 amino acids. Only CDR3 DNA remains: 45 bases, in frame from the first base. Via the germline V gene, CDR1 is SGHVS and CDR2 FQNEAQ. V is clipped by 2 bases and J by 3 bases, and the sequence between their germline boundaries is 14 bases long. The sample consisted of naive T cells sorted from blood. Reading the label with the study, this specimen's cell subset or site is: cells isolated with a human naive T-cell isolation kit. The chain is assembled from TRBV7-8 and TRBJ2-7; TRBD1 is possibly the D segment (6 matching bases). The sequence was obtained from a man aged 18-30 years in good health. CDR3 protein: CASSLRTEFFYEQYF. DNA sequence: TGTGCCAGCAGCTTACGGACAGAGTTTTTCTACGAGCAGTACTTC.